These T cell receptor beta chains were read from a single sample in a study of blood T cell repertoires in COVID-19. The repertoire was sequenced with immunoSEQ multiplex PCR; TCRdb's copy has only in-frame clones and lacks some. The sample contains about 90,000 clones, around four fifths of which appear only once. Sequenced input: peripheral blood. All receptors come from a woman in her 70s with active or convalescent COVID-19. Both conserved end residues are part of each CDR3. A D gene is named only where the DNA matches it firmly. Size values are once, few and many counts, or a class for expanded clones, and some rows have none.

V gene: TRBV7-2; J gene: TRBJ2-6; clone size: -; CDR3 length: 17; D gene: -; CDR3 protein: CASSLRQGKSGANVLTF; CDR3 DNA: TGTGCCAGCAGCTTACGGCAGGGGAAATCTGGGGCCAACGTCCTGACTTTC
V gene: TRBV5-1; J gene: TRBJ1-2; clone size: -; CDR3 length: 19; D gene: TRBD1; CDR3 protein: CASSLFSVPTGGKGYGYTF; CDR3 DNA: TGCGCCAGCAGCTTGTTTTCAGTCCCGACAGGGGGAAAAGGGTATGGCTACACCTTC
V gene: TRBV12-3/TRBV12-4; J gene: TRBJ1-2; clone size: -; CDR3 length: 12; D gene: TRBD1; CDR3 protein: CASRGQPYGYTF; CDR3 DNA: TGTGCCAGCAGGGGACAGCCCTATGGCTACACCTTC
V gene: TRBV19; J gene: TRBJ1-1; clone size: -; CDR3 length: 14; D gene: -; CDR3 protein: CASRVGGRNTEAFF; CDR3 DNA: TGTGCCAGTAGGGTCGGGGGTCGGAACACTGAAGCTTTCTTT
V gene: TRBV19; J gene: TRBJ1-2; clone size: -; CDR3 length: 13; D gene: -; CDR3 protein: CASDSRGRYGYTF; CDR3 DNA: TGTGCCAGTGATTCCCGAGGGAGGTATGGCTACACCTTC
V gene: TRBV6-1; J gene: TRBJ1-4; clone size: -; CDR3 length: 16; D gene: -; CDR3 protein: CASSEPGLGSNEKLFF; CDR3 DNA: TGTGCCAGCAGTGAACCGGGATTGGGATCTAATGAAAAACTGTTTTTT
V gene: TRBV2; J gene: TRBJ2-3; clone size: -; CDR3 length: 16; D gene: TRBD2; CDR3 protein: CASRATSGASSDTQYF; CDR3 DNA: TGTGCCAGCAGGGCCACTAGCGGGGCCTCATCGGATACGCAGTATTTT
V gene: TRBV12-5; J gene: TRBJ1-2; clone size: -; CDR3 length: 16; D gene: TRBD1; CDR3 protein: CASGPGTGVPNYGYTF; CDR3 DNA: TGTGCTAGTGGACCCGGGACAGGGGTTCCTAACTATGGCTACACCTTC
V gene: TRBV9; J gene: TRBJ2-1; clone size: -; CDR3 length: 18; D gene: TRBD2; CDR3 protein: CASSVAPAAGHATNEQFF; CDR3 DNA: TGTGCCAGCAGCGTAGCCCCCGCAGCGGGGCACGCCACCAATGAGCAGTTCTTC
V gene: TRBV2; J gene: TRBJ2-7; clone size: -; CDR3 length: 13; D gene: -; CDR3 protein: CASSTGPGLEQYF; CDR3 DNA: TGTGCCAGCAGTACAGGGCCTGGGCTCGAGCAGTACTTC
V gene: TRBV2; J gene: TRBJ2-2; clone size: -; CDR3 length: 15; D gene: -; CDR3 protein: CASKSSLLFPGELFF; CDR3 DNA: TGTGCCAGCAAGTCTAGTCTATTATTTCCCGGGGAGCTGTTTTTT
V gene: TRBV30; J gene: TRBJ1-2; clone size: -; CDR3 length: 11; D gene: -; CDR3 protein: CAWGRHYGYTF; CDR3 DNA: TGTGCCTGGGGCAGACATTATGGCTACACCTTC
V gene: TRBV11-2; J gene: TRBJ2-3; clone size: -; CDR3 length: 17; D gene: -; CDR3 protein: CASSSLALSDSTDTQYF; CDR3 DNA: TGTGCCAGCAGCTCATTAGCACTTAGCGATAGCACAGATACGCAGTATTTT
V gene: TRBV24-1; J gene: TRBJ1-5; clone size: -; CDR3 length: 16; D gene: TRBD1; CDR3 protein: CATSDSSTGGTQPQHF; CDR3 DNA: TGTGCCACCAGTGATTCTAGCACAGGGGGCACTCAGCCCCAGCATTTT
V gene: TRBV4-3; J gene: TRBJ1-2; clone size: -; CDR3 length: 16; D gene: TRBD1; CDR3 protein: CASSQVMGQGIYGYTF; CDR3 DNA: TGCGCCAGCAGCCAAGTCATGGGACAGGGGATCTATGGCTACACCTTC
V gene: TRBV18; J gene: TRBJ2-7; clone size: few; CDR3 length: 14; D gene: -; CDR3 protein: CASSPQAGEGEQYF; CDR3 DNA: TGTGCCAGCTCACCTCAGGCAGGGGAGGGCGAGCAGTACTTC
V gene: TRBV6-2/TRBV6-3; J gene: TRBJ2-4; clone size: -; CDR3 length: 18; D gene: TRBD1; CDR3 protein: CASSYRGQGAAAKNIQYF; CDR3 DNA: TGTGCCAGCAGTTACCGTGGGCAGGGGGCGGCGGCCAAAAACATTCAGTACTTC
V gene: TRBV5-1; J gene: TRBJ2-5; clone size: -; CDR3 length: 16; D gene: TRBD2; CDR3 protein: CASSFSSGGRGETQYF; CDR3 DNA: TGCGCCAGCAGCTTCTCTAGCGGGGGGCGGGGAGAGACCCAGTACTTC
V gene: TRBV2; J gene: TRBJ1-5; clone size: -; CDR3 length: 13; D gene: -; CDR3 protein: CASSTGIKQPQHF; CDR3 DNA: TGTGCCAGCAGTACAGGGATAAAGCAGCCCCAGCATTTT
V gene: TRBV28; J gene: TRBJ1-2; clone size: -; CDR3 length: 13; D gene: TRBD1; CDR3 protein: CASSTGQYYGYTF; CDR3 DNA: TGTGCCAGCAGTACGGGACAGTACTATGGCTACACCTTC